What follows are 16 T cell receptor beta chains derived from one specimen sequenced in a study of T-cell reconstitution after alpha-beta-depleted transplantation in children. For TCRbeta, the library was prepared with unique molecular identifiers. TCRdb re-called the PCR reads through MiXCR, storing one row per CDR3 protein. This repertoire shows about 690,000 distinct CDR3 sequences, approximately 15% found once; its top ten account for 1.1%. The sequencing here drew on PBMCs from the stem cell graft donor, taken from the stem cell graft. These receptors were taken from a human donor who donated a stem cell graft to a child with acute myeloid leukemia.

The rearrangement joins TRBV20-1 to TRBJ1-2, with 9 nucleotides matching TRBD1. Germline trimming cut 5 bases from V and 5 bases from J; bases unmatched to any gene: 12. Germline CDR1 reads DFQATT; CDR2 reads SNEGSKA (reference sequence). The CDR3 covers 15 residues. CDR3 loop: CSAGPGQGNRYGYTF. The DNA for the CDR3 is TGCAGTGCTGGCCCGGGACAGGGAAATAGATATGGCTACACCTTC.

The V call is TRBV5-5, the J call TRBJ1-1; D is uncertain. This CDR3 has 14 amino acids. Germline CDR1 and CDR2: SGHKS and YYEKEE (reference sequence). V lost 1 base and J lost 1, with 8 bases in between. CDR3 DNA sequence: TGTGCCAGCAGCTTGAAGGATAAGAACACTGAAGCTTTCTTT. Encoded protein: CASSLKDKNTEAFF.

This clonotype was seen a handful of times. V and J are TRBV20-1 and TRBJ1-1; D is unclear. Between the trimmed V and J ends, which lost 1 base and 1 base, there was a span of 19 bases. CDR3 length equals 17 residues. Germline assignment: CDR1 DFQATT and CDR2 SNEGSKA (reference sequence). This CDR3 is CSARGSPSRPSNTEAFF. The CDR3, as DNA: TGCAGTGCTAGAGGATCCCCCTCGAGGCCGTCGAACACTGAAGCTTTCTTT.

CDR3 sequence: CASSLTADAYNEQFF. Here the CDR3 DNA reads TGCGCCAGCAGCTTGACCGCAGATGCCTACAATGAGCAGTTCTTC. The rearrangement uses TRBV5-1 and TRBJ2-1; D call uncertain. V shed 1 base and J shed 2 bases, with 10 bases lying between them. This CDR3 has 15 amino acids. Germline loops: CDR1 SGHRS, CDR2 YFSETQ.

This clonotype has ten or more counts. This chain connects TRBV20-1 to TRBJ2-3; D perhaps matches TRBD2 (5 bases). Germline loops: CDR1 DFQATT, CDR2 SNEGSKA (reference sequence). V was shortened by 1 base and J by 2 bases, with 13 bases between the two germline ends. The CDR3 sequence is 15 residues long. The CDR3, as DNA: TGCAGTGCTAGAGCCCTATTCGGGAACACAGATACGCAGTATTTT. It translates to CSARALFGNTDTQYF.

This clonotype was picked up many times. The V call is TRBV12-3 or TRBV12-4, the J call TRBJ2-7, with D possibly TRBD2 on 5 matching bases. Trimming pared 7 bases from V and 7 bases from J, leaving 17 bases between. CDR3 size: 13 residues. This CDR3 is CASTLERGREQYF. Written as DNA, the CDR3 is TGTGCCAGCACCCTGGAACGGGGTAGGGAGCAGTACTTC.

This clonotype occurred many times. The V call is TRBV20-1, the J call TRBJ2-1, with a tentative D call TRBD2 (6 bases). Per germline, CDR1 DFQATT and CDR2 SNEGSKA (reference sequence). The length of the CDR3 is 14 residues. Between the trimmed V and J ends, which lost 3 bases and 0 bases, there was a span of 9 bases. The CDR3 DNA reads as TGCAGTGCTAGGGAGGGGAGCTCCTACAATGAGCAGTTCTTC. It codes for CSAREGSSYNEQFF.

This clonotype has just a few counts. The chain joins TRBV7-9 to TRBJ2-7; perhaps TRBD2 as D (5 bases). The CDR3 has 13 amino acids. CDR1 is SEHNR, CDR2 FQNEAQ, per germline (reference sequence). Trimming cost V 5 bases and J 0 bases, with 8 bases left between them. The CDR3 region is CASSAGYSYEQYF. The CDR3 DNA follows: TGTGCCAGCAGCGCGGGCTACTCCTACGAGCAGTACTTC. Based on the CDR3 plus reference TRBV7-9 and TRBJ2-7, the full variable domain is DTGVSQNPRHKITKRGQNVTFRCDPISEHNRLYWYRQTLGQGPEFLTYFQNEAQLEKSRLLSDRFSAERPKGSFSTLEIQRTEQGDSAMYLCASSAGYSYEQYFGPGTRLTVT.

This clonotype has just a few counts. The rearrangement uses TRBV7-9 and TRBJ2-7; 7 bases fit TRBD1. J was trimmed by 3 bases and V by 4 bases; bases with no gene match: 6. Germline assignment: CDR1 SEHNR and CDR2 FQNEAQ (reference sequence). This CDR3 comprises 14 residues. The CDR3 bases are TGTGCCAGCAGCTCGACAGGGTTGGGCTACGAGCAGTACTTC. As protein: CASSSTGLGYEQYF. Drawing the rest from reference TRBV7-9 and TRBJ2-7, the complete variable domain is DTGVSQNPRHKITKRGQNVTFRCDPISEHNRLYWYRQTLGQGPEFLTYFQNEAQLEKSRLLSDRFSAERPKGSFSTLEIQRTEQGDSAMYLCASSSTGLGYEQYFGPGTRLTVT.

Here the CDR3 reads CSVEPTSGVSLSSYNEQFF. DNA of the CDR3: TGCAGCGTTGAGCCGACTAGCGGGGTCTCCTTAAGCTCCTACAATGAGCAGTTCTTC. This sequence joins TRBV29-1 and TRBJ2-1, with 11 bases aligning to TRBD2. The length of the CDR3 is 19 residues. V trimming: 3 bases; J trimming: 0 bases; junction bases outside the gene matches: 13. Germline V gene sequence: CDR1 SQVTM, CDR2 ANQGSEA.

V and J are TRBV20-1 and TRBJ2-7; 7 bases align to TRBD1. Germline V gene lookup returns CDR1 DFQATT and CDR2 SNEGSKA (reference sequence). The CDR3 has 15 amino acids. J gave up 6 bases and V 2 bases, and 13 bases lay outside the gene matches. DNA for the CDR3: TGCAGTGCTAGAAAACAGGGGACCGCCGCCCGCGAGCAGTACTTC. Protein: CSARKQGTAAREQYF.

This clonotype showed up just a few times. The chain is built from TRBV6-5 and TRBJ2-3; possible D gene TRBD1, 5 bases. The V gene's germline CDR1 is MNHEY and CDR2 SVGAGI. Between the trimmed V and J ends, which lost 5 bases and 2 bases, there was a span of 14 bases. The CDR3 contains 15 residues. The CDR3 region has the DNA TGTGCCAGCAGTAACCTGACAGACGCCACAGATACGCAGTATTTT. It encodes CASSNLTDATDTQYF.

V gene TRBV28 combines with J gene TRBJ2-7; D remains unclear. Germline values: CDR1 MDHEN, CDR2 SYDVKM. Between the trimmed V and J ends, which lost 6 bases and 2 bases, there was a span of 20 bases. This CDR3 region has 16 residues. This CDR3 reads CASSRTLGSIPYEQYF. CDR3 sequence (DNA): TGTGCCAGCAGCCGGACCCTGGGATCCATCCCCTACGAGCAGTACTTC.

Here the CDR3 reads CASSSSGTSGDTQYF. CDR3 nucleotides: TGTGCCAGCAGCTCTTCCGGGACTAGCGGAGATACGCAGTATTTT. The chain carries TRBV7-3 and TRBJ2-3, with 11 bases fitting TRBD2. The V and J ends lost 4 bases and 5 bases, in that order; junction bases with no gene match: 5. Germline V gene data show CDR1 as SGHTA and CDR2 as FQGTGA. This CDR3 is 15 amino acids long.

With respect to this clonotype: The limits of the CDR3 on the DNA are not certain, so only TCRdb's listed CDR3 is given. The chain employs TRBV12-3 or TRBV12-4 and TRBJ2-2; TRBD1 is the table's D call, not checked against the DNA. Counting both end residues, the CDR3 totals 16 amino acids. CDR3 residues: CASSFGQGANTGEPFF.

This clonotype was picked up a small number of times. The chain carries TRBV3-1 and TRBJ2-5; 14 bases are a match to TRBD2. V dropped 5 bases and J dropped 2; count of bases not matched to a gene: 4. Looked up from germline, CDR1 is LGHDT and CDR2 is YNNKEL (reference sequence). This CDR3 is built from 16 residues. CDR3 DNA sequence: TGTGCCAGCAGCAAGCGGACTAGCGGGAGGCAAGAGACCCAGTACTTC. Residues: CASSKRTSGRQETQYF.